This T cell receptor beta chain was sequenced for a study of cytomegalovirus exposure and HLA in healthy donors. Study-wide results and limits: It was reported that TCR beta sequences correctly inferred the HLA-A and HLA-B alleles for most subjects. A missense DCLRE1C variant was associated with V- and J-gene trimming of TCR beta chains in a later analysis, and an independent cohort replicated the association. Indistinguishable V segments, including TRBV6-2 and TRBV6-3, were excluded.

This CDR3 has 15 residues. V lost 1 base and J 3 bases, leaving 11 bases between the germline ends. In germline, CDR1 is SGHTA, CDR2 FQGNSA. Regarding this clone: Its target is unknown.

This PCR relied on a set of 60 Vbeta primers and 13 Jbeta primers. Produced via immunoSEQ multiplex PCR; TCRdb's table is partial and in-frame only. The data contain under 90,000 clones, 70% to 85% of them seen just once; the ten biggest clones take up around 7%. V usage is TRBV7-2 and J usage is TRBJ2-3; D might be TRBD1 (5 bases). Sequences were obtained from PBMCs. The clonotype comes from a woman aged 40 to 50 in good health and CMV-seronegative. For the CDR3, the DNA is TGTGCCAGCAGCTTAGACGAAGGGGCGACAGATACGCAGTATTTT. Translation gives CASSLDEGATDTQYF. The variable domain in full, completed from reference TRBV7-2 and TRBJ2-3, reads GAGVSQSPSNKVTEKGKDVELRCDPISGHTALYWYRQSLGQGLEFLIYFQGNSAPDKSGLPSDRFSAERTGGSVSTLTIQRTQQEDSAVYLCASSLDEGATDTQYFGPGTRLTVL.